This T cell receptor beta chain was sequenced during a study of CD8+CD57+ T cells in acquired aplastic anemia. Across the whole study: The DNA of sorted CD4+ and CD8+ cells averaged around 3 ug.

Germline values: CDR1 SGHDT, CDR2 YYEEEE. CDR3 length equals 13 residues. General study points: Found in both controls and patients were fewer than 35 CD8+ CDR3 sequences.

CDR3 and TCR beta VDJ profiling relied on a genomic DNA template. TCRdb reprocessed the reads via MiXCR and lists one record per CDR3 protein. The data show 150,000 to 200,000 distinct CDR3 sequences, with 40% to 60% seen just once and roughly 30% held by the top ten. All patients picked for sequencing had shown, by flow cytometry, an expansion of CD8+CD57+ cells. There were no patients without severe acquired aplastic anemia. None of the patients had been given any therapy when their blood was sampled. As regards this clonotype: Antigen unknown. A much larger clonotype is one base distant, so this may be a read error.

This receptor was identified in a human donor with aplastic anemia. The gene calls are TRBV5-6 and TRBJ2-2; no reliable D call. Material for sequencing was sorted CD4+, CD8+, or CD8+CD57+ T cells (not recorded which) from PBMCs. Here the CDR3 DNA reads TGTGTCAGCAGTTCCGATAACACCGGGGAGCTGTTTTTT. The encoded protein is CVSSSDNTGELFF.